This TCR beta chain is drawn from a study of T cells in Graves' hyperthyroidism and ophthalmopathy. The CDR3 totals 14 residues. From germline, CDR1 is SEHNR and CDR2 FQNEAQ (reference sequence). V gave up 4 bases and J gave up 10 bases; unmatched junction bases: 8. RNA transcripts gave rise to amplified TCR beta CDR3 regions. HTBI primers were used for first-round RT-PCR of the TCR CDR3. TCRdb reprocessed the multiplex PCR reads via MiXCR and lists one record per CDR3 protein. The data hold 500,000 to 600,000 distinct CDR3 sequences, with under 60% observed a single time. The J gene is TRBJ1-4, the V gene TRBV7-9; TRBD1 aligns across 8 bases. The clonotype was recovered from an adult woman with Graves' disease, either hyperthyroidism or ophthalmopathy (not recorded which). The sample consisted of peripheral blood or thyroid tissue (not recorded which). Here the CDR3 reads CASSSTGQGVKLFF. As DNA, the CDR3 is TGTGCCAGCAGCTCAACAGGACAGGGAGTAAAACTGTTTTTT.